A selection of T cell receptor beta chains follows, all from one sample in a study of blood T cell repertoires in COVID-19. TCRdb's table, derived via immunoSEQ multiplex PCR, lists solely in-frame clones and lacks some. This sample has around 110,000 clones; 75% to 90% occur once, and the top ten carry under 0.85%. The sequenced sample was peripheral blood. These TCRs come from a woman aged 70-85 years with acute or convalescent COVID-19. CDR3s include the opening cysteine and the closing phenylalanine or tryptophan. Fields, in order: J gene, V gene, clone size, D gene, CDR3 protein, CDR3 DNA. A D gene is named only where the DNA matches it firmly. Clone size is stated in some rows and not others, as once, few, many or a class when expanded.

J: TRBJ1-2
V: TRBV9
size: few
D: NA
CDR3: CASSVGSAGYGYTF
DNA: TGTGCCAGCAGCGTAGGGTCAGCGGGCTATGGCTACACCTTC

J: TRBJ1-1
V: TRBV7-6
size: NA
D: NA
CDR3: CASTNSPGTEAFF
DNA: TGTGCCAGCACCAACTCACCAGGCACTGAAGCTTTCTTT

J: TRBJ2-3
V: TRBV4-1
size: once
D: TRBD1
CDR3: CASKYGQGADTQYF
DNA: TGCGCCAGCAAATACGGACAGGGGGCAGATACGCAGTATTTT

J: TRBJ1-1
V: TRBV10-3
size: NA
D: TRBD1
CDR3: CAISPRTGSGNTEAFF
DNA: TGTGCCATCAGCCCTCGGACAGGCTCAGGGAACACTGAAGCTTTCTTT

J: TRBJ2-3
V: TRBV5-4
size: NA
D: NA
CDR3: CASSGYRGGSTDTQYF
DNA: TGTGCCAGCAGCGGCTACAGGGGGGGGAGCACAGATACGCAGTATTTT

J: TRBJ2-2
V: TRBV19
size: NA
D: TRBD1
CDR3: CASSMRQGATGELFF
DNA: TGTGCCAGTAGTATGAGACAGGGGGCAACCGGGGAGCTGTTTTTT

J: TRBJ1-2
V: TRBV3-1/TRBV3-2
size: NA
D: TRBD1
CDR3: CASSQDLSLGQGYGYTF
DNA: TGTGCCAGCAGCCAAGATCTTAGTCTGGGACAGGGGTATGGCTACACCTTC

J: TRBJ2-5
V: TRBV29-1
size: NA
D: NA
CDR3: CSVRDSQETQYF
DNA: TGCAGCGTTAGGGACTCCCAAGAGACCCAGTACTTC

J: TRBJ2-4
V: TRBV4-2
size: NA
D: TRBD2
CDR3: CASSQTLWREGLKNIQYF
DNA: TGTGCCAGCAGCCAAACGCTCTGGCGGGAGGGCCTCAAAAACATTCAGTACTTC

J: TRBJ2-1
V: TRBV9
size: once
D: NA
CDR3: CASSGRGGTYNEQFF
DNA: TGTGCCAGCAGCGGAAGGGGGGGGACCTACAATGAGCAGTTCTTC

J: TRBJ2-7
V: TRBV6-5
size: NA
D: NA
CDR3: CASSYGASYEQYF
DNA: TGTGCCAGCAGTTACGGGGCGTCCTACGAGCAGTACTTC

J: TRBJ2-3
V: TRBV7-3
size: NA
D: TRBD1
CDR3: CASSPTGEDTQYF
DNA: TGTGCCAGCAGCCCCACAGGGGAGGATACGCAGTATTTT

J: TRBJ1-1
V: TRBV7-9
size: NA
D: TRBD1
CDR3: CASSTQGDTEAFF
DNA: TGTGCCAGCAGTACGCAGGGGGACACTGAAGCTTTCTTT

J: TRBJ1-2
V: TRBV18
size: once
D: NA
CDR3: CASSTDGLGYGYTF
DNA: TGTGCCAGCTCAACAGACGGCCTTGGCTATGGCTACACCTTC

J: TRBJ1-1
V: TRBV7-2
size: NA
D: TRBD1
CDR3: CASSSHRQGDGIRTEAFF
DNA: TGTGCCAGCAGCTCTCACCGACAGGGGGACGGAATAAGGACTGAAGCTTTCTTT